A single TCR beta chain is shown here with its context. In this sample, this clone turned up once. Its specific antigen is unknown. There are no base qualities to consult, and no much larger clone falls within one base. The junction shows trimming of 4 bases on V and 12 bases on J, plus 14 bases between the germline ends. Measured from the cysteine to the phenylalanine, the CDR3 is 12 residues long. CDR3 DNA only is kept here, 36 bases in frame from base 1. Per the germline V gene, SGHDT is the CDR1 and YYEEEE is the CDR2. These data belong to a study of cytomegalovirus exposure and HLA in healthy donors (dated by TCRdb to between 2016 and 2019). Turning to the overall study: According to an earlier analysis of around 600 of the donors, about 180 million T cells yielded over 100 million unique TCR beta sequences and roughly 280 Gb of sequence data. In an earlier analysis of 587 of the donors, high-throughput TCR beta sequencing was used to judge whether each TCR beta V gene segment behaved as functional or pseudogenic. Among about 360 genotyped donors of the cohort, an average of about 240,000 unique TCR beta nucleotide sequences were sequenced per donor, roughly 20% of them non-productive. The number of donors typed differed by locus, with roughly 629-640 for A, B, C, DRB1 and DQB1, around 500 for DQA1, 606 for DPA1, and around 430 for DPB1. HLA typing covered class I and class II loci at four-digit resolution. To predict cytomegalovirus infection status, the study combined high-throughput TCR immunosequencing, statistical association of individual TCRs with disease status, and machine learning. Rather than drawing on any new phenotypic data, the later analysis identified candidate immune exposures from TCR beta sequences and the way those sequences occurred across donors. A later analysis re-examined previously published TCR beta repertoires from more than 650 donors and added high-resolution HLA genotyping to investigate patterns of TCR occurrence. The genetic ancestry cluster associated with self-reported Caucasian donors included roughly 84% of the roughly 390 genotyped donors. A separate validation cohort of over a hundred different subjects was used in addition to the roughly 620-subject first cohort. An early release covering roughly 580 HLA-typed donors comprised 250 to 350 gigabases of sequencing data and tens of millions of unique TCR sequences. Donor age, sex, ethnicity and CMV serostatus were compiled together with the repertoire data. Genome-wide SNP genotypes for about three fifths of the roughly 670 donors were used in a later genetic analysis, which treated that subset as a discovery cohort. Four to six DR-DQ haplotypes were handled as single units for association and clustering, since linkage in the cohort was strong. The T cell repertoires of roughly 660 subjects were profiled by immunosequencing and related to cytomegalovirus serostatus. All discovery cohort repertoires had been generated using a single sequencing platform. The study was designed to test whether signatures of past pathogen exposure could be identified by cataloging public T cell receptors.

The cohort comprised fewer than 750 healthy bone marrow donors. At the time of sampling, every cohort member was nominally healthy, though immune exposures that went unrecorded were likely present. The donor tested CMV seronegative, placing the donor among the 352 seronegative members of the cohort. Each donor provided a peripheral blood sample, and peripheral blood mononuclear cells were used for TCR beta sequencing. Genomic DNA was extracted from the blood cell samples with the Qiagen DNeasy Blood Extraction Kit. Here is what the overall study found, with its caveats: According to a later analysis, parvovirus B19, influenza, CMV and Epstein-Barr virus appeared linked to several top co-occurrence clusters. The only immune exposure information available for the cohort was CMV serostatus. Because counts were too low, about 18 rarely observed V segments, including chromosome 9 orphons, were left out of the earlier analysis of 587 of the donors. According to a later analysis, most CMV-associated TCR beta chains appeared to be HLA-restricted, and the HLA associations seemed to be driven largely by CMV exposure. The study listed 164 TCR beta chains as associated with cytomegalovirus. Compared with the approximately 720-donor mean, donors in an Asian-associated ancestry cluster had fewer N-insertions in productive TCRs, according to a later genetic analysis. A few of the identified cytomegalovirus-associated TCR beta chains were confirmed in vitro to be specific for cytomegalovirus antigens. In an earlier analysis of approximately 590 of the donors, most TCR beta V segments appeared in productive rearrangements about 90% or about 30% of the time, broadly matching IMGT annotations. V-gene and J-gene trimming of TCR beta chains was associated with a missense DCLRE1C variant in a later genetic analysis, and the association was replicated in an independent cohort. A further reported finding was that TCR beta sequences accurately predicted the HLA-A and HLA-B alleles for most subjects in the first cohort. Presence/absence analyses assumed roughly uniform sequencing depth across donors, an assumption that may not hold. Some IMGT-functional V segments, including TRBV6-2 and TRBV6-3, could not be distinguished by the 87-base-pair reads and were therefore excluded. Correlated functional status among segregating V segments might reflect linkage disequilibrium, but an unknown experimental factor could not be ruled out. Assigning TCR associations to individual alleles was difficult when HLA alleles, especially DR and DQ, strongly co-occurred. A later analysis found that TCR association rates varied across HLA loci, with DRB1 alleles showing the most associated TCRs and HLA-C alleles the fewest. Because HLA typing was unavailable for some donors at each locus, only the typed subset was used in association tests. Cytomegalovirus status was reported to be diagnosed by the classifier with high specificity and sensitivity in both the original and validation cohorts. The cohort was sequenced for TCR beta chains only, and without alpha or paired-chain data the features that could be detected were limited. Across donors, most TCR sequences were observed very rarely, whereas some public TCRs were present in many individuals. The authors suggested that the approach could potentially be generalized to other disease states and immunological phenotypes. Compared with equally common non-associated chains, HLA-associated TCR beta chains in a later analysis were more clonally expanded and had lower generation probabilities. A cluster of highly shared sequence variants was judged likely to represent a technical artifact of the sequencing pipeline. Specific HLA alleles were associated with 15,000 to 20,000 TCR beta sequences at a false discovery rate of 0.05 in a later analysis.

Library preparation was by the immunoSEQ multiplex PCR assay. For the multiplex PCR, a mixture combining 60 forward primers for TCR Vbeta segments and 13 reverse primers for TCR Jbeta segments was used. The CDR3 region of rearranged TCR beta genes was amplified from genomic DNA by a multiplex PCR assay. The Illumina HiSeq System was used to sequence the amplified TCR beta libraries as 87-base-pair reads. Processing in the source paper ran as follows. A later analysis tallied roughly 76 million unique TCR beta chains across the 640 or so repertoires, and 10 million to 11 million of those chains were shared by two or more donors. Raw reads were error-corrected and collapsed into unique sequences with a nearest-neighbor algorithm that merged closely related sequences to remove PCR and sequencing errors. CDR3 sequences were aligned to IMGT reference sequences to assign V, D and J gene segments. For a sequence to be retained, a match of at least six nucleotides to both a V gene segment and a J gene segment was required. A rearrangement counted as productive if the CDR3 had no stop codons and remained in frame with V and J, and every other rearrangement counted as non-productive. Following IMGT convention, CDR3 was defined as the stretch from the second conserved V-encoded cysteine up to the conserved J-encoded phenylalanine. The earlier analysis of roughly 590 of the donors excluded any sequence lacking an unambiguous match to a single V gene segment. In an earlier analysis of some 590 of the donors, a V segment was called functional when productive rearrangements were above 56.7%, and segregating when the standard deviation between donors exceeded 5%. A statistical classification framework was built to diagnose cytomegalovirus status from the catalog of TCR beta chain sequences. V and J gene assignment, in a later analysis, came from comparing TCR nucleotide sequences with IMGT/GENE-DB human TR gene sequences. A later analysis assigned CDR3 sequences and most-parsimonious VDJ recombination scenarios with the TCRdist pipeline. In a later analysis, each TCR beta chain was defined by its CDR3 amino acid sequence together with its V-gene family, and reads lacking a unique V-gene family were excluded. As a way to deal with suspected cross-contamination and a sequencing artifact, a later analysis dropped nearly 600 nucleotide sequences that were highly shared and had low generation probability. In a later analysis, a clonal expansion index was calculated for each public chain from normalized within-repertoire ranks of inferred template counts. In a later analysis, generation probabilities were computed using a VDJ recombination model fitted to out-of-frame rearrangements, and the results were checked against IGoR. In a later analysis, hypergeometric tests were used to score TCR-TCR, TCR-HLA and TCR-CMV co-occurrence, with a repertoire-size bias correction applied to TCR pairs. To estimate false discovery rates, a later analysis permuted the HLA or CMV assignments 20 times. In a later analysis, co-occurring TCRs were grouped using DBSCAN, and TCRdist sequence similarity was added for clustering within HLA-allele-positive subsets. For co-occurrence clustering, repertoires with fewer than 30,000 or more than 120,000 public chains were excluded, along with several repertoires with anomalous nucleotide sharing. TCRdb took over this immuneACCESS table, retaining in-frame rearrangements with V and J assigned. Such tables are incomplete; in checked studies, under half of the missing clones stem from an unresolved V gene, and the remainder is unexplained. The D gene and trimming were derived from the DNA, and the V and J assignments and clone size from that table. The sample yields over 100,000 clones; around 73% were counted once. The ten largest clones take up 1.5% of the sample.

This TCR was sampled from a female donor in good health and CMV-seronegative. The sequencing input was PBMCs. The chain is made from TRBV5-6 and TRBJ2-4; no D gene can be assigned with confidence. The CDR3 amino acid sequence is: CASSEARGSQYF. The DNA sequence is as follows: TGTGCCAGCAGCGAGGCCCGAGGCAGTCAGTACTTC.